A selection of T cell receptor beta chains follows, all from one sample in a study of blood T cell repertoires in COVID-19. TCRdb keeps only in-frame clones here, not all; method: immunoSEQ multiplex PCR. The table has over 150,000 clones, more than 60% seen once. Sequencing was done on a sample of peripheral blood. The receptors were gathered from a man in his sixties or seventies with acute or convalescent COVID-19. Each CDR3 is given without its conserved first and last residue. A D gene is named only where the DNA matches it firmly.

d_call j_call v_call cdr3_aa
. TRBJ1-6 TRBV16 ASSHDGGATNSPLH
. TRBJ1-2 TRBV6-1 ASSEEWGHNYGYT
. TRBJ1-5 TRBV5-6 ASSSNRRQVGQPQH
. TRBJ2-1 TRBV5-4 ASSRPGVSYNEQF
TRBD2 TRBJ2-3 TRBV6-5 ASSYFSGRSTDTQY
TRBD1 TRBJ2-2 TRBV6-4 ASRQGPFTGELF
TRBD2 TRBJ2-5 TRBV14 ASSQTSGGIQETQY
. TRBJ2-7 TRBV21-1 ASSSYEQY
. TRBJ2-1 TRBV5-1 ASAGTFDNEQF
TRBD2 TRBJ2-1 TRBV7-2 ASSLGGSGRGSYNEQF
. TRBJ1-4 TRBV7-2 ASSLARNEKLF
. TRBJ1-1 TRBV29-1 SVEVSVTEAF
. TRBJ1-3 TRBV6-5 AGGGGNTIY
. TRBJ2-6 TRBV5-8 ADLNWYREKSGANVLT